The T cell receptor (beta chain) under discussion was sequenced for a study of cytomegalovirus exposure and HLA in healthy donors. Overall study: HLA-typed donors were the source of about 85 million unique TCRs held in an early data release.

The V gene end was trimmed by 1 base and the J gene end by 5 bases; junction bases not matched to a gene: 5. Germline V gene data show CDR1 as SGHNT and CDR2 as YYREEE (reference sequence). This CDR3 is 15 amino acids long. The PCR made use of 60 Vbeta and 13 Jbeta primers. Sequenced by immunoSEQ multiplex PCR; TCRdb stores in-frame clones only, minus some. The sample has around 180,000 clones; about four fifths are singletons. The source is a man aged 18 to 29 in good health and CMV-seronegative. Material for sequencing was PBMCs. The rearrangement joins TRBV5-4 to TRBJ2-5; TRBD2 agrees at 10 bases. DNA for the CDR3: TGTGCCAGCAGCTTGAGCGGGGGGGCCAGGGAGACCCAGTACTTC. This codes for CASSLSGGARETQYF. The whole variable domain, remainder taken from reference TRBV5-4 and TRBJ2-5, is ETGVTQSPTHLIKTRGQQVTLRCSSQSGHNTVSWYQQALGQGPQFIFQYYREEENGRGNFPPRFSGLQFPNYSSELNVNALELDDSALYLCASSLSGGARETQYFGPGTRLLVL.